These T cell receptor beta chains were read from a single sample in a study of blood T cell repertoires in COVID-19. TCRdb keeps only in-frame clones here, not all; method: immunoSEQ multiplex PCR. The data hold fewer than 150,000 clones, with roughly 85% observed a single time. The sample taken for sequencing was peripheral blood. The origin of the receptors is a human donor in a cohort sampled during active COVID-19. Each CDR3 is given without its conserved first and last residue. The size entry is marked missing in some rows and otherwise reads once, few, many or a size class.

- | TRBV6-5 | ATNPGQGEAF
- | TRBV28 | ASRNKPGQGSYNSPLH
- | TRBV19 | ASSIGGYGGANVLT
- | TRBV25-1 | ASSKDGGNYGYT
- | TRBV6-2/TRBV6-3 | ASSYYPGGQAGNTEAF
- | TRBV2 | ASSEWRGTKNIQY
once | TRBV7-9 | ASSFMGRDHEQF
- | TRBV27 | ASSPHGLTGLTEAF
- | TRBV28 | ASLPTLGGVGNEQF
- | TRBV11-2 | ASSLDLTSGGADTQY